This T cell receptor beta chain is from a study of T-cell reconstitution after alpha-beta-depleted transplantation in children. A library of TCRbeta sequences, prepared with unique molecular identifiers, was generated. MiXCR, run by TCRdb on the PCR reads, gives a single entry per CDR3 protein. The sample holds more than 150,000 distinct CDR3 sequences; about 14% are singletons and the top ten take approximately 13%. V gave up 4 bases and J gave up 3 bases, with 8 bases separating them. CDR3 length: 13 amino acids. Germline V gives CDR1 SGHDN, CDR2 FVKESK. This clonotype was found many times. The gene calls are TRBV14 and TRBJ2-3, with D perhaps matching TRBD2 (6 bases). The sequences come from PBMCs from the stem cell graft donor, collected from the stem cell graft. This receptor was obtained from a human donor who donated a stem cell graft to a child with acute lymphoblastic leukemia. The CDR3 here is CASSPGLTDTQYF. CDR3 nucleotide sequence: TGTGCCAGCAGCCCGGGACTGACAGATACGCAGTATTTT.